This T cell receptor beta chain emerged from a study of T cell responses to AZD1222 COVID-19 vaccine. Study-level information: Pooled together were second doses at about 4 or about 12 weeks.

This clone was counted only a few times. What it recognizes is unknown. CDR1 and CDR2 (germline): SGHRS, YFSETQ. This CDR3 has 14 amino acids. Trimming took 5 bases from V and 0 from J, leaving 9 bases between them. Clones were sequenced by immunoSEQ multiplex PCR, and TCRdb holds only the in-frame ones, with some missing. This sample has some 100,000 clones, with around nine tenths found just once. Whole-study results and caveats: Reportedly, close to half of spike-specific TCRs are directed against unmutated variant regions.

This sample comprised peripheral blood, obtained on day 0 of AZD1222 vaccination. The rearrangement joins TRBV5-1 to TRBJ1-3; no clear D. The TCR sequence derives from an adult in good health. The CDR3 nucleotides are TGCGCCAGCAGTCAAGGCCTCTCTGGAAACACCATATATTTT. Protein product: CASSQGLSGNTIYF.